This record concerns one T cell receptor beta chain sequence. The data are from a study of control samples from healthy donors and cancer patients. Germline V lookup: CDR1 SGHNT, CDR2 YENEEA. There are 15 residues in the CDR3. V was shortened by 1 base and J by 2 bases, with 9 bases between the two germline ends. Assay used: immunoSEQ multiplex PCR; TCRdb lists only in-frame clones, some missing. The profile shows 75,000 to 100,000 clones, roughly 86% of them singletons. Sequencing was performed on blood. This clonotype was sampled from a man aged 55 to 70 in good health. The chain recombines TRBV11-3 with TRBJ2-1; D could derive from TRBD1 or TRBD2 (5 bases each). The CDR3 DNA reads as TGTGCCAGCAGCTTAGGTGGGGACCCCTACAATGAGCAGTTCTTC. Translation gives CASSLGGDPYNEQFF.